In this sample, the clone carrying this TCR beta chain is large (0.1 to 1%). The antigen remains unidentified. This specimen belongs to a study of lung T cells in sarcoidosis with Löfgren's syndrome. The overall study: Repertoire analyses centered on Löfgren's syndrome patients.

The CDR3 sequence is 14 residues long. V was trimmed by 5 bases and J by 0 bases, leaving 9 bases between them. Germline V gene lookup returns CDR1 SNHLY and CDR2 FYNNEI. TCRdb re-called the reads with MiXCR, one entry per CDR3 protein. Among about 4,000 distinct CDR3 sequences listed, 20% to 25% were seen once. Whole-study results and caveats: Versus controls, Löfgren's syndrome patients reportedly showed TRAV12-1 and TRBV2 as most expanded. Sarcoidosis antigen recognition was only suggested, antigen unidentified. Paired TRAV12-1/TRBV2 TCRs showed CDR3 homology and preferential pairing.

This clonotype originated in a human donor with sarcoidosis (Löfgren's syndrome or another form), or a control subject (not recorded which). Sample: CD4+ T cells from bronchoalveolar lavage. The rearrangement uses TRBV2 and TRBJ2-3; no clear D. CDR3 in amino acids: CASSSLQSTDTQYF. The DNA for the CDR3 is TGTGCCAGCAGTTCTTTACAGAGCACAGATACGCAGTATTTT.